What follows are 11 T cell receptor beta chains derived from one specimen sequenced in a study of molecular identifiers for immune sequencing clone quantification listed by TCRdb under 2018. Library method: PCR. Sequencing used an Illumina HiSeq 4000. Using fastp at Q25 and MiXCR, TCRdb reprocessed the public reads and kept productive beta chains. Each CDR3 protein gets just one entry, which takes the most common genes and DNA from the rows behind it. Across this sample there are about 12,000 distinct CDR3 sequences, with 15% to 20% seen only once. The top ten clonotypes cover 1.6% of the sample. The sample taken for sequencing was naive CD8+ T cells from blood, with Jurkat cell RNA spiked in. The meaning of the sample's cell subset or site label: FACS-sorted CD8+CD4-CCR7+CD45RA+ naive T cells. The receptors were sampled from a human donor in good health. Some libraries in this study had Jurkat cell RNA spiked in.

Note on this clonotype: Since a much larger clone is just one base distant, this may be a read error. The genes are TRBV15 and TRBJ2-1; D is tentatively TRBD1 or TRBD2 (7 bases each). Germline V gene lookup returns CDR1 LNHNV and CDR2 YYDKDF (reference sequence). The CDR3 runs to 18 residues. The DNA of the CDR3 is TGTGCCACCATCAGAGATTTTCCGGGACAGACTAGCCGGGATGAGCAGTTCTTC. Translation: CATIRDFPGQTSRDEQFF.

This clonotype was detected once. A read error is possible here, since a much larger clone lies one base away. The CDR3 here is CASSYSAQTGGTGELVF. The CDR3 DNA sequence: TGTGCCAGCAGTTACTCTGCCCAAACAGGGGGCACCGGGGAGCTGGTTTTT. This chain uses TRBV6-2 or TRBV6-3 with TRBJ2-2; 9 bases align to TRBD1. The CDR3 length is 17 residues. CDR1 and CDR2 (germline): MNHEY, SVGEGT.

This clonotype is medium-sized by share. V usage is TRBV7-2 and J usage is TRBJ2-7; TRBD2 is a possible D gene (5 bases). The germline V and J ends were trimmed by 2 bases and 6 bases, with 11 bases remaining between them. The germline gives CDR1 SGHTA, CDR2 FQGNSA. The CDR3 contains 13 residues. The chain's CDR3 is CASSLTARGEQYF. CDR3 nucleotides: TGTGCCAGCAGCTTAACGGCCCGGGGCGAGCAGTACTTC.

The chain recombines TRBV5-1 with TRBJ2-1, with 10 bases fitting TRBD2. The CDR3 contains 15 residues. In germline, CDR1 is SGHRS, CDR2 YFSETQ. After removal of 6 bases from V and 7 bases from J, the junction contained 10 bases not matched to a gene. CDR3 loop: CASMPPGTSVNEQFF. In DNA, the CDR3 is TGCGCCAGCATGCCCCCGGGGACTAGCGTAAATGAGCAGTTCTTC.

This clonotype is judged medium-sized (0.01 to 0.1%). J is TRBJ1-5 and V is TRBV30; the D gene is possibly TRBD1 (5 bases). Germline CDR1 reads GTSNPN; CDR2 reads SVGIG (reference sequence). The CDR3 is 14 amino acids. V dropped 2 bases and J dropped 4 bases, with 12 bases sitting between them. The CDR3 region has the DNA TGTGCCTGGAGTTTAGGGGCTAGTAATCAGCCCCAGCATTTT. Translated: CAWSLGASNQPQHF. Variable domain in full (rest from reference TRBV30 and TRBJ1-5): SQTIHQWPATLVQPVGSPLSLECTVEGTSNPNLYWYRQAAGRGLQLLFYSVGIGQISSEVPQNLSASRPQDRQFILSSKKLLLSDSGFYLCAWSLGASNQPQHFGDGTRLSIL.

By share, this clonotype counts as medium-sized. The gene calls are TRBV7-2 and TRBJ2-5; D perhaps matches TRBD2 (6 bases). This CDR3 spans 12 amino acids. CDR1 and CDR2 (germline): SGHTA, FQGNSA. Between the trimmed V and J ends, which lost 9 bases and 3 bases, there was a span of 11 bases. The DNA of the CDR3 is TGTGCCAGTATGGGACTCGAAGAGACCCAGTACTTC. Protein product: CASMGLEETQYF.

This clonotype is judged medium-sized. The chain recombines TRBV25-1 with TRBJ2-1, with TRBD2 identical over 13 bases. Germline CDR1 MGHDK, CDR2 SYGVNS. J was trimmed by 9 bases and V by 6 bases; bases with no gene match: 2. The CDR3 extends over 13 amino acids. The CDR3 is CASRGTSGTEQFF. In DNA, the CDR3 is TGTGCCAGCAGGGGGACTAGCGGGACTGAGCAGTTCTTC.

The rearrangement joins TRBV7-9 to TRBJ2-1, with 7 bases aligning to TRBD1. Losses at the gene ends were 5 bases for V and 8 bases for J; bases not matched to a gene: 12. The CDR3 has 15 amino acids. In germline, CDR1 is SEHNR, CDR2 FQNEAQ (reference sequence). The CDR3 protein is CASSPRQGNIHEQFF. The CDR3 coding sequence is TGTGCCAGCAGCCCGAGACAGGGTAACATCCATGAGCAGTTCTTC.

In this sample, this clonotype is medium-sized (0.01 to 0.1%). V is TRBV4-2 and J is TRBJ2-7, with TRBD2 matching over 12 bases. Unmatched junction bases numbered 10, after V lost 4 bases and J lost 6 bases. The CDR3 contains 16 residues. Germline CDR1 is LGHNA and CDR2 is YNFKEQ. CDR3 nucleotides: TGTGCCAGCAGCCCTGGACTAGCGGGACCTTCGGGCGAGCAGTACTTC. Its translation is CASSPGLAGPSGEQYF.

The chain joins TRBV28 to TRBJ2-1; D could derive from TRBD1 or TRBD2 (7 bases each). In germline, CDR1 is MDHEN, CDR2 SYDVKM. Trimming took off 5 bases at V and 9 bases at J, with 17 bases between the two ends. The CDR3 consists of 14 residues. Written as DNA, the CDR3 is TGTGCCAGCAGTCGAGATACAGGGGAGGGTGAGCAGTTCTTC. It codes for CASSRDTGEGEQFF.

This clonotype is medium-sized (0.01 to 0.1%) in the sample. J is TRBJ2-1 and V is TRBV29-1; TRBD2 matches 8 bases. This CDR3 region has 17 residues. Germline CDR1 is SQVTM and CDR2 is ANQGSEA. V trimming: 5 bases; J trimming: 2 bases; junction bases outside the gene matches: 14. CDR3: CSVSGTSLLAAYNEQFF. Written as DNA, the CDR3 is TGCAGCGTTTCCGGCACGTCCTTACTAGCGGCCTACAATGAGCAGTTCTTC.